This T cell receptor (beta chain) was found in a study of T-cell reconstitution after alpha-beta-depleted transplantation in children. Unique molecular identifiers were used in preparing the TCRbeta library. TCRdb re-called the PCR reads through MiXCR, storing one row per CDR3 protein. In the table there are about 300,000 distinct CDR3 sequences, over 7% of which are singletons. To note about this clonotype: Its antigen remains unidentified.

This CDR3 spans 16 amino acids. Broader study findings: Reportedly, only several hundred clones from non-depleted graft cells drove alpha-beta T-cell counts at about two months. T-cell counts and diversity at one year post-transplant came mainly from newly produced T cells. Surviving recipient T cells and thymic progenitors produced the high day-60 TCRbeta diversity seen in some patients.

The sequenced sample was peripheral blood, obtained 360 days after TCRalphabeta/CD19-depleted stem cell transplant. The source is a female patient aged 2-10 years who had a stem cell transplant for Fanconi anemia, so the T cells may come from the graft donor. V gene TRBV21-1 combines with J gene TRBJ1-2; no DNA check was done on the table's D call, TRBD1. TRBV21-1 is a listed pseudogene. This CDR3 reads CASSNNPTATSYGYTF. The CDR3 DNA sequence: TGTGCCAGCAGCAATAACCCGACAGCGACTAGCTATGGCTACACCTTC.